This T cell receptor (beta chain) was recovered during a study of low-dose radiotherapy and immunotherapy resistance in tumors. Alpha- and beta-chain coverage of first-strand cDNA came from TRAV- and TRBV-specific primers. With a V-primer adapter and a constant-region primer, TCRs were amplified for 20 to 25 PCR cycles. TCRdb itself ran the reads through MiXCR, one entry per CDR3 protein. In the table there are 100,000 or so distinct CDR3 sequences, roughly a tenth of which are singletons. This clonotype occurred a few times. Specified time point: before trial treatment. Low-dose radiotherapy, low-dose cyclophosphamide, aspirin, ipilimumab and nivolumab were all given to the donors. V lost 1 base and J lost 4, with 17 bases in between. Germline CDR1 reads SGHDN; CDR2 reads FVKESK. This CDR3 region has 16 residues.

V and J are TRBV14 and TRBJ2-7; no firm D call. The source of this sequence is a male donor with prostate cancer. The starting material was PBMCs, obtained before treatment. The CDR3 DNA follows: TGTGCCAGCAGCCAAGGGCCGCTGTTTAAGGAGTACGAGCAGTACTTC. This gives the protein CASSQGPLFKEYEQYF.